These 18 T cell receptor beta chains originate from one sample sequenced in a study of cytomegalovirus exposure and HLA in healthy donors. Both 60 Vbeta primers and 13 Jbeta primers went into the PCR. The repertoire was sequenced with immunoSEQ multiplex PCR; TCRdb's copy has only in-frame clones and lacks some. This sample has 200,000 to 250,000 clones; more than 65% occur once, and the top ten carry 1.8%. The material sequenced was PBMCs. The receptors stem from a woman aged 25 to 45 in good health and CMV-seronegative.

The chain combines TRBV9 with TRBJ1-2; the match to TRBD1 covers 7 bases. Trimming removed 3 bases from V and 7 bases from J; junction bases left unmatched: 3. Per germline, CDR1 SGDLS and CDR2 YYNGEE. CDR3 length: 12 residues. The DNA for the CDR3 is TGTGCCAGCAGCGGACAGGGTGGTGGCTACACCTTC. As protein: CASSGQGGGYTF. Full variable domain (remainder filled in from reference TRBV9 and TRBJ1-2): DSGVTQTPKHLITATGQRVTLRCSPRSGDLSVYWYQQSLDQGLQFLIQYYNGEERAKGNILERFSAQQFPDLHSELNLSSLELGDSALYFCASSGQGGGYTFGSGTRLTVV.

This sequence joins TRBV18 and TRBJ1-2; tentatively, D is TRBD1 (6 bases). The CDR3 contains 14 residues. The V end was cut by 3 bases, the J end by 9 bases, with 17 bases between. Looked up from germline, CDR1 is KGHSH and CDR2 is LQKENI. The CDR3 sequence: CASSPPLDRPSYTF. CDR3 DNA: TGTGCCAGCTCACCTCCACTGGACAGACCAAGCTACACCTTC.

This chain connects TRBV13 to TRBJ1-1, with D possibly being TRBD1 (6 bases). This CDR3 spans 14 amino acids. The germline CDR1 and CDR2 sequences are PRHDT and FYEKMQ (reference sequence). V was pared by 6 bases and J by 6 bases, with 17 bases between. The chain's CDR3 is CASRELTGLSEAFF. The CDR3 DNA reads TGTGCCAGCAGGGAACTAACAGGGCTATCTGAAGCTTTCTTT.

V usage is TRBV7-9 and J usage is TRBJ2-3; a possible D gene is TRBD2 (6 bases). The CDR3 has 15 residues. Germline V gene lookup returns CDR1 SEHNR and CDR2 FQNEAQ (reference sequence). V was shortened by 8 bases and J by 0 bases, with 15 bases between the two germline ends. The CDR3 protein is CASRTPSDSTDTQYF. In DNA, the CDR3 is TGTGCCAGCCGTACTCCTAGCGATAGCACAGATACGCAGTATTTT.

The chain has TRBV6-6 and TRBJ2-2, with D possibly TRBD1 on 5 matching bases. CDR3 length: 13 residues. Germline V gene lookup returns CDR1 MNHNY and CDR2 SVGAGI (reference sequence). V was clipped by 6 bases and J by 0 bases, with 5 bases between them. CDR3 sequence (DNA): TGTGCCAGCAGGACAGCGAACACCGGGGAGCTGTTTTTT. This codes for CASRTANTGELFF.

This clone came up a few times. V is TRBV6-1 and J is TRBJ2-4; possibly TRBD1 for D (5 bases). The CDR3 extends over 14 amino acids. The V and J ends lost 4 bases and 1 base respectively, with 8 bases between them. CDR1 is MNHNS and CDR2 is SASEGT in the germline V gene. The CDR3 DNA sequence: TGTGCCAGCAGTGGGGGCTCGGCCAAAAACATTCAGTACTTC. It specifies CASSGGSAKNIQYF.

The chain employs TRBV6-5 and TRBJ1-1; perhaps TRBD1 as D (6 bases). V was shortened by 6 bases and J by 8 bases, with 10 bases between the two germline ends. CDR3 length: 11 amino acids. The germline CDR1 and CDR2 sequences are MNHEY and SVGAGI. The CDR3 sequence is CASRYDREAFF. The DNA for the CDR3 is TGTGCCAGCAGATACGACAGGGAAGCTTTCTTT.

This clone showed up just a few times. The chain couples TRBV19 to TRBJ2-3, with 7 bases that match TRBD1. The CDR3 has 15 residues. Germline V gene sequence: CDR1 LNHDA, CDR2 SQIVND (reference sequence). The junction had 8 bases not matched to a gene; V was cut back by 2 bases and J by 6 bases. The CDR3 spells CASSIRGRMLDTQYF. CDR3 DNA: TGTGCCAGTAGTATAAGGGGGCGGATGTTGGATACGCAGTATTTT.

This chain links TRBV28 with TRBJ1-4; no clear D. The germline V and J ends were trimmed by 6 bases and 4 bases, with 9 bases remaining between them. CDR1 and CDR2 from the germline V gene are MDHEN and SYDVKM. This CDR3 region has 13 residues. In nucleotides, the CDR3 is TGTGCCAGCAGGGGCGCCTATAATGAAAAACTGTTTTTT. This sequence encodes CASRGAYNEKLFF. The variable domain in full, completed from reference TRBV28 and TRBJ1-4, reads DVKVTQSSRYLVKRTGEKVFLECVQDMDHENMFWYRQDPGLGLRLIYFSYDVKMKEKGDIPEGYSVSREKKERFSLILESASTNQTSMYLCASRGAYNEKLFFGSGTQLSVL.

The J gene is TRBJ1-4, the V gene TRBV6-6; a possible D gene is TRBD1 (5 bases). The CDR3 is made up of 15 amino acids. V shed 6 bases and J shed 6 bases, with 17 bases lying between them. Germline V CDR1 and CDR2: MNHNY, SVGAGI (reference sequence). CDR3 coding DNA: TGTGCCAGCAGAGATATCGGGGGTGGGGATGAAAAACTGTTTTTT. This translates into CASRDIGGGDEKLFF.

The J gene is TRBJ2-7, the V gene TRBV9; 10 bases match TRBD2. Germline V gives CDR1 SGDLS, CDR2 YYNGEE. V was pared by 1 base and J by 2 bases, with 3 bases of the junction left unmatched. This CDR3 is 15 amino acids long. The CDR3 protein is CASSVSTSGAYEQYF. Written as DNA, the CDR3 is TGTGCCAGCAGCGTATCTACTAGCGGGGCCTACGAGCAGTACTTC.

J is TRBJ1-1 and V is TRBV18; D is ambiguous. With 6 bases removed from V and 6 bases from J, the gap between germline ends came to 17 bases. The germline V gene encodes CDR1 KGHSH and CDR2 LQKENI. The CDR3 totals 14 residues. DNA of the CDR3: TGTGCCAGCTCCCCCGGTCTCCCAGGCCCTGAAGCTTTCTTT. Translating it yields CASSPGLPGPEAFF.

The chain joins TRBV10-3 to TRBJ2-5; 9 bases align to TRBD1. V lost 4 bases and J lost 1; bases outside the gene matches: 1. The CDR3 length is 14 residues. Germline V lookup: CDR1 ENHRY, CDR2 SYGVKD. This CDR3 is CAISAGQGQETQYF. The CDR3 DNA reads as TGTGCCATCAGTGCGGGACAGGGCCAAGAGACCCAGTACTTC.

The gene calls are TRBV6-5 and TRBJ2-2; 7 nucleotides line up with TRBD1. CDR3 length: 14 residues. Germline CDR1 is MNHEY and CDR2 is SVGAGI. J lost 5 bases, V lost 7 bases, and 7 bases had no gene match. CDR3: CASNRDSTTGELFF. The CDR3 DNA sequence: TGTGCCAGCAATAGGGACAGCACGACCGGGGAGCTGTTTTTT.

This chain connects TRBV25-1 to TRBJ2-7; D possibly corresponds to TRBD2 (5 bases). The CDR3 is made up of 14 amino acids. Deletions cut 1 base from V and 1 base from J, with 8 bases between. The V gene's germline CDR1 is MGHDK and CDR2 SYGVNS. In nucleotides, the CDR3 is TGTGCCAGCAGTGAATGGAGGTCGTCCTACGAGCAGTACTTC. It encodes CASSEWRSSYEQYF.

Worth noting for this clone: Other DNA sequences in this specimen translate into the identical CDR3. This chain joins TRBV19 and TRBJ1-1; a weak D match, TRBD1 (6 bases). V lost 1 base and J 1 base, leaving 7 bases between the germline ends. CDR3 length: 14 residues. Germline assignment: CDR1 LNHDA and CDR2 SQIVND (reference sequence). CDR3 sequence reads: CASSIGRGNTEAFF. The CDR3 DNA is TGTGCCAGTAGTATAGGCAGGGGGAACACTGAAGCTTTCTTT.

V and J are TRBV1 and TRBJ1-6; the table's D call of TRBD1 was not tested on the DNA. TRBV1 is reported as a pseudogene. The CDR3 has 19 amino acids. This CDR3 reads CTSSQDGQGVLPYNSPLHF. CDR3 nucleotides: TGCACCAGCAGCCAAGACGGACAGGGGGTTTTGCCCTATAATTCACCCCTCCACTTT.

CDR3 DNA: TGCGCCAGCAGCCCGGTGGTAGCGGGAGGTCCGGAGTTCTTC. Protein sequence: CASSPVVAGGPEFF. The V and J genes are TRBV5-1 and TRBJ2-1; 10 positions match TRBD2. Germline V gene lookup returns CDR1 SGHRS and CDR2 YFSETQ. The V segment lost 4 bases and the J segment 14 bases; nucleotides outside the gene matches: 12. The CDR3 totals 14 residues.